This entry concerns a single T cell receptor (beta chain). Its specificity is unknown. The data originate from a study of T-cell memory formation after mild COVID-19. Study outcomes and limitations: Confirmation of SARS-CoV-2 specificity was lacking for second-wave clones peaking day 37. Pre-infection memory held some responding clones, suggesting pre-existing cross-reactive T cells responded.

Sample barcodes and UMIs were carried by the TCR alpha and TCR beta cDNA libraries that 5'RACE generated with constant-segment primers. Via MiXCR, TCRdb re-called the 5' RACE reads, giving one row per CDR3 protein. The table records fewer than 200,000 distinct CDR3 sequences, 13% of them present only once. V was clipped by 0 bases and J by 3 bases, with 0 bases between them. CDR3 length: 12 amino acids. The germline gives CDR1 SGHTA, CDR2 FQGTGA. Sequenced: PBMCs or a T cell subset sorted from them (not recorded which). The chain has TRBV7-3 and TRBJ1-3; D is unclear. This TCR came from a man between 18 and 35 years old who had mild COVID-19 (a few samples of this study predate the infection). Cell type and time point are not known. As DNA, the CDR3 is TGTGCCAGCAGCTTAACTGGAAACACCATATATTTT. Protein product: CASSLTGNTIYF.